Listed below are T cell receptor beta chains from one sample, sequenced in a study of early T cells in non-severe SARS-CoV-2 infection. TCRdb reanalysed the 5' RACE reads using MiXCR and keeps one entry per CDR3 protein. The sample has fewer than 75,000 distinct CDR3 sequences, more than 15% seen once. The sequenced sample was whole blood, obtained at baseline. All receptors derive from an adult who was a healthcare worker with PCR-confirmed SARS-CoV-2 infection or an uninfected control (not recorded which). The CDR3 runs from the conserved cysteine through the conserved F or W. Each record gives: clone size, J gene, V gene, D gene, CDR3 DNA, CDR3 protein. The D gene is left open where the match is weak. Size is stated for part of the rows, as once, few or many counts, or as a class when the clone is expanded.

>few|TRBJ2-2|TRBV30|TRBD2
TGTGCCTGGGGCCCAGCGGGACTAGTTAACACCGGGGAGCTGTTTTTT
CAWGPAGLVNTGELFF
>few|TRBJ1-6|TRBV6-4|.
TGTGCCAGCAGTGACTCGGACAATTCACCCCTCCACTTT
CASSDSDNSPLHF
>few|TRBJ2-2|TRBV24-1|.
TGTGCCACCAGTGATTCCGGGACTCAAACCGGGGAGCTGTTTTTT
CATSDSGTQTGELFF
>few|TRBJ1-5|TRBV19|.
TGTGCCAGTAGTATAGTTCTGACCGGGACTCAGCCCCAGCATTTT
CASSIVLTGTQPQHF
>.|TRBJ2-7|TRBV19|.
TGTGCCAGTAGCCCCTTTCACGGACAGTCCTACGAGCAGTACTTC
CASSPFHGQSYEQYF
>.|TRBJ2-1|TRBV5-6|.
TGTGCCAGCAGCTTGACGGGGAACAATGAGCAGTTCTTC
CASSLTGNNEQFF
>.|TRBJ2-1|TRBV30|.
TGTGCCTGGAGTGGTAGCTCCTACAATGAGCAGTTCTTC
CAWSGSSYNEQFF
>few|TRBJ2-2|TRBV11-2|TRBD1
TGTGCCAGCAGCTTAGTCCTAAGGACAGGGGCTACGAACACCGGGGAGCTGTTTTTT
CASSLVLRTGATNTGELFF
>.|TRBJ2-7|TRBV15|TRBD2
TGTGTCACCAGCAGAGATCGGCTAGCGGGGTACGAGCAGTACTTC
CVTSRDRLAGYEQYF
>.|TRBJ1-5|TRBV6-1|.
TGTGCCAGCAGTGAAGCCGGGATTAGCAATCAGCCCCAGCATTTT
CASSEAGISNQPQHF
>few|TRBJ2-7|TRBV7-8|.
TGTGCCAGCAGCTTAGGTCCTTCGTCCTACGAGCAGTACTTC
CASSLGPSSYEQYF
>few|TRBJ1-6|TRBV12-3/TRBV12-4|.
TGTGCCAGCAAGCAGCCGACCCACTATAATTCACCCCTCCACTTT
CASKQPTHYNSPLHF
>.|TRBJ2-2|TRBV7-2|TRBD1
TGTGCCAGCAGCCTAAGACAGGGACCGAACACCGGGGAGCTGTTTTTT
CASSLRQGPNTGELFF
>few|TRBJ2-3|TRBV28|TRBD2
TGTGCCAGCAGTTCGGGGGGGAGTAGCACAGATACGCAGTATTTT
CASSSGGSSTDTQYF
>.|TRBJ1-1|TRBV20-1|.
TGCAGGGCCTTAGGGAACACTGAAGCTTTCTTT
CRALGNTEAFF
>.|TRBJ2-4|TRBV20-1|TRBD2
TGCAGTGCTAGAGATATGTCAGGCGGGGGAAACATTCAGTACTTC
CSARDMSGGGNIQYF
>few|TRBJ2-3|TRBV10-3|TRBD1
TGTGCCATCAGTGCTCCGGGACAGGAACGAACTAGCACAGATACGCAGTATTTT
CAISAPGQERTSTDTQYF
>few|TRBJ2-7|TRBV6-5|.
TGTGCCAGCAGTTACTCGATTGGGGGGTCCGGGCTGGAGCAGTACTTC
CASSYSIGGSGLEQYF
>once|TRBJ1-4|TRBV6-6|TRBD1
TGTGCCAGCAGTTGGACTGGGACAGGGGGCAATTCTGGGGAAAAACTGTTTTTT
CASSWTGTGGNSGEKLFF
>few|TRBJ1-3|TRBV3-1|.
TGTGCCAGCAGCCAAGATCCCGTCGGGGGGCTAAACACCATATATTTT
CASSQDPVGGLNTIYF
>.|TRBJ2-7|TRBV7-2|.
TGTGCCAGCAGCTCAGGACCGAATACCTACGAGCAGTACTTC
CASSSGPNTYEQYF
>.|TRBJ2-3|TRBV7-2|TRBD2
TGTGCCAGCAGCTTACTAGCGGGGGGGAGCACAGATACGCAGTATTTT
CASSLLAGGSTDTQYF
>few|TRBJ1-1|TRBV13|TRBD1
TGTGCCAGCAGCAAAAAGGGACAGTTGAACACTGAAGCTTTCTTT
CASSKKGQLNTEAFF
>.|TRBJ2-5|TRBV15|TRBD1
TGTGCCACCTCCGGGACAGGGTACCAAGAGACCCAGTACTTC
CATSGTGYQETQYF
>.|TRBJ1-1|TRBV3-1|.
TGTGCCAGCAGCCCCTCCCAGCTGAACACTGAAGCTTTCTTT
CASSPSQLNTEAFF
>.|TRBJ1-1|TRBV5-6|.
TGTGCCAGCAGCTTCTCTCCAGACACTGAAGCTTTCTTT
CASSFSPDTEAFF
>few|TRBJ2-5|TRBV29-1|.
TGCAGCGCCCAGTCGGGCCAGGGGGAGACCCAGTACTTC
CSAQSGQGETQYF
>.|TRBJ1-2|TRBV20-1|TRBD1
TGCAGTGCCCCACAGGGGGCGCGGGGCTACACCTTC
CSAPQGARGYTF
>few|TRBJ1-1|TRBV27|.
TGTGCCAGCAGTTACGGGGGGCGTATCGAAGCTTTCTTT
CASSYGGRIEAFF
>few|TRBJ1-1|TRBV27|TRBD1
TGTGCCAGCAGTTTAGTTACCGGGACAGACCTACAATTGAACACTGAAGCTTTCTTT
CASSLVTGTDLQLNTEAFF
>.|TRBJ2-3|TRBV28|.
TGTGCCAGCAGTTGGACGGGGAGACCGGGCCCGCAGTATTTT
CASSWTGRPGPQYF
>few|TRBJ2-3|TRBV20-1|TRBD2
TGCAGTGCACGTACTAGCGGGGCGACAGATACGCAGTATTTT
CSARTSGATDTQYF
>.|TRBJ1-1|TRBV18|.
TGTGCCAGCTCACCAAACAGGGAGCCACCTTTCTTT
CASSPNREPPFF
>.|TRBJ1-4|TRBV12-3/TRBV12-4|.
TGTGCCAGCTGCGGGGACCTCAATGAAAAACTGTTTTTT
CASCGDLNEKLFF
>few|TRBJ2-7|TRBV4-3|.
TGCGCCAGCAGCCAAGATCTGACCCGGGGGACCTACGAGCAGTACTTC
CASSQDLTRGTYEQYF
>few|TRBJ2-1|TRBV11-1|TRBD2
TGTGCCAGCAGCTTGTTGCGGGGGGGCGATGAGCAGTTCTTC
CASSLLRGGDEQFF
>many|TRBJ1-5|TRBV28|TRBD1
TGTGCCAGCAGTTTGACAGGGGTCGGGAATCAGCCCCAGCATTTT
CASSLTGVGNQPQHF
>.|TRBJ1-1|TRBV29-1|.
TGCAGCGTGCTCAGATTTACGAACACTGAAGCTTTCTTT
CSVLRFTNTEAFF
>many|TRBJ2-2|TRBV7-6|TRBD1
TGTGCCAGCAGCCCTCCACAGGGGGCGCGGGAGCTGTTTTTT
CASSPPQGARELFF
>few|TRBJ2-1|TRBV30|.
TGTGCCTGGAGTGTAAAGGACTGGGTTAGTGTGAAGCAGTTCTTC
CAWSVKDWVSVKQFF
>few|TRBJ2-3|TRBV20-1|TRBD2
TGCAGTGCCTCAAATCCGGGACTAGCGGACACAGATACGCAGTATTTT
CSASNPGLADTDTQYF
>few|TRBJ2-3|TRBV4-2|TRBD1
TGTGCCAGCAGCCAGGGACAGGGGGGCACAGATACGCAGTATTTT
CASSQGQGGTDTQYF
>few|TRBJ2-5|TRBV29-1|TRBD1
TGCAGCGTTGAAGAGCCCTCGGGGACAGGGGCTTTCGAGACCCAGTACTTC
CSVEEPSGTGAFETQYF
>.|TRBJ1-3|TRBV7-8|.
TGTGCCAGCAGCTTAGCCCCCTATCCTGGAAACACCATATATTTT
CASSLAPYPGNTIYF
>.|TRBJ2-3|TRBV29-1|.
TGCAGCGTTGGATATCTAGGGACAGATACGCAGTATTTT
CSVGYLGTDTQYF
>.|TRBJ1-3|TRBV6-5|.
TGTGCCAGCAGTTACCTGGGGGGCTCTGGAAACACCATATATTTT
CASSYLGGSGNTIYF
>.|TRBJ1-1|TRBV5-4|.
TGTGCCAGCAGCCTGGGGACACTTAGAGGGGCTTTCTTT
CASSLGTLRGAFF
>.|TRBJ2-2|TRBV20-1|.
TGCAGTGCTAGAGAGGGGTACACCGGGGAGCTGTTTTTT
CSAREGYTGELFF
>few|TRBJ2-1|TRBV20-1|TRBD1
TGCAGTGCTAGCGGCAGTAGGGGGCGATACAATGAGCAGTTCTTC
CSASGSRGRYNEQFF